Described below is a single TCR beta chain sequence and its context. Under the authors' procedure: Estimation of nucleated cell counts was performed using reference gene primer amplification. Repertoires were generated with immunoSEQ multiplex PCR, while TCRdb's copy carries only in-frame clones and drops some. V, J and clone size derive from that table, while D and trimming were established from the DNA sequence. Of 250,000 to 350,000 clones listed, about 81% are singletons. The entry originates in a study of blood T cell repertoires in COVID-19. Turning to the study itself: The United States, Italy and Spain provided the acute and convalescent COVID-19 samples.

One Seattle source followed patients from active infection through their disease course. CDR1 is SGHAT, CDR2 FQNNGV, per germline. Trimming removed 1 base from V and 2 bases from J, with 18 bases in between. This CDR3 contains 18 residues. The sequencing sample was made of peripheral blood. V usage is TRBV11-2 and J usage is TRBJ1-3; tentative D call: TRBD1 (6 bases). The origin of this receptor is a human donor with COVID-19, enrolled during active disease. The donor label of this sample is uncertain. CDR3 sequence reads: CASSLAGQLGVAGNTIYF. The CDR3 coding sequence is TGTGCCAGCAGCTTAGCTGGACAGCTCGGGGTGGCTGGAAACACCATATATTTT.